This T cell receptor beta chain was recovered during a study of human T cells and chemical hapten exposure. TCRdb re-called the 5' RACE reads with MiXCR, one entry per CDR3 protein. This sample yields some 150,000 distinct CDR3 sequences, of which around 4% are seen a single time; over 1.1% belongs to the top ten. V lost 0 bases and J 3 bases, leaving 6 bases between the germline ends. In germline, CDR1 is SGHKS, CDR2 YYEKEE (reference sequence). This CDR3 contains 14 residues. Unfractionated whole blood yielded the extracted total RNA. This TCR derives from a female donor in good health. V gene TRBV5-5 combines with J gene TRBJ1-4; the D is unclear. CDR3 coding DNA: TGTGCCAGCAGCTTGGAGCCGGCTAATGAAAAACTGTTTTTT. Its protein is CASSLEPANEKLFF.